This T cell receptor (beta chain) comes out of a study of T cell responses to AZD1222 COVID-19 vaccine. Findings and limits, study-wide: Spike-specific TCRs gained breadth and depth after people received two AZD1222 doses. Close to half of spike-specific TCRs reportedly recognize unmutated variant regions.

Trimming left V 5 bases short and J 2 bases short, with 9 bases between. Germline CDR1 reads MNHEY; CDR2 reads SVGAGI. CDR3 length equals 13 residues. Measured with immunoSEQ multiplex PCR; TCRdb has only the in-frame clones, and not every one. Among about 180,000 clones listed, just over 90% were seen once. To note about this clone: No antigen is known for it.

The rearrangement joins TRBV6-5 to TRBJ1-1; D is perhaps TRBD1 (5 bases). The sequence came from an adult in good health. Sequenced here: peripheral blood, sampled on day 0 of AZD1222 vaccination. The chain's CDR3 is CASSPWTNTEAFF. The CDR3 nucleotides read TGTGCCAGCAGTCCTTGGACAAACACTGAAGCTTTCTTT.